One sample yielded the 32 T cell receptor beta chains listed below, sequenced in a study of T cells in tumors after PD-1 blockade (dated by TCRdb to between 2018 and 2020). This specimen's time point label, interpreted: before anti-PD-1 therapy. Libraries were built with the immunoSEQ multiplex PCR assay. TCRdb provides this immuneACCESS table in a form limited to in-frame rearrangements. Some clones are lacking; in checked studies, under half of them reflect an unresolved V gene, and why the rest are absent is not known. In this sample the table shows about 20,000 clones, approximately 78% of which occur a single time. The ten largest make up about 27% of the sample. The sample in question was PBMCs, obtained before anti-PD-1 treatment. The receptors here all came from a human donor with basal cell carcinoma.

The rearrangement uses TRBV6-6 and TRBJ2-5; 10 bases fit TRBD1. The CDR3 totals 14 residues. After removal of 6 bases from V and 3 bases from J, the junction contained 4 bases not matched to a gene. The V gene's germline CDR1 is MNHNY and CDR2 SVGAGI (reference sequence). The CDR3 bases are TGTGCCAGCAGGCCGGACAGGGGGAAAGAGACCCAGTACTTC. Protein: CASRPDRGKETQYF.

This clone was counted once. The chain uses TRBV5-5 and TRBJ2-1; no reliable D call. There are 14 residues in the CDR3. Trimming pared 5 bases from V and 6 bases from J, leaving 15 bases between. From germline, CDR1 is SGHKS and CDR2 YYEKEE (reference sequence). Written as DNA, the CDR3 is TGTGCCAGCAGTTTGACCCAAGTCGCCAATGAGCAGTTCTTC. Protein sequence: CASSLTQVANEQFF.

J is TRBJ2-7 and V is TRBV3-1 (or the pseudogene TRBV3-2); TRBD2 might be the D (6 bases). The ends were cut back, 1 base at V and 5 bases at J, with 12 bases in the middle. Germline V gene sequence: CDR1 LGHDT, CDR2 YNNKEL (reference sequence). CDR3 length equals 14 residues. The CDR3 DNA is TGTGCCAGCAGCCAAGCCGGGACTGCCCACGAGCAGTACTTC. Its protein product is CASSQAGTAHEQYF.

The rearrangement joins TRBV2 to TRBJ1-2; 10 bases are a match to TRBD1. The CDR3 spans 15 residues. The trim removed 5 bases at V and 3 bases at J, leaving 6 bases unmatched. The germline gives CDR1 SNHLY, CDR2 FYNNEI. CDR3 amino acids: CASSTSGTGDYGYTF. The CDR3 DNA is TGTGCCAGCAGTACGTCCGGGACAGGGGACTATGGCTACACCTTC.

Notes on this clone: This specimen includes other DNA sequences encoding the same CDR3. This chain links TRBV2 with TRBJ2-1; D may be TRBD2 (7 bases). The CDR3 totals 19 residues. Looked up from germline, CDR1 is SNHLY and CDR2 is FYNNEI. V lost 11 bases and J lost 0, with 29 bases in between. CDR3 DNA sequence: TGTGCCCCCAGTGATGGGGGGGCGGGGGCGGGGAGCTCCTACAATGAGCAGTTCTTC. Residues: CAPSDGGAGAGSSYNEQFF.

The gene calls are TRBV6-2 or TRBV6-3 and TRBJ2-6; 7 nucleotides line up with TRBD1. V lost 0 bases, J lost 2 bases, and 7 bases stayed unmatched. This CDR3 is built from 18 residues. CDR1 MNHEY and CDR2 SVGEGT come from the germline V gene. The CDR3: CASSYSMRGRTGANVLTF. CDR3 nucleotides: TGTGCCAGCAGTTACTCGATGAGGGGGCGAACTGGGGCCAACGTCCTGACTTTC.

The chain recombines TRBV4-2 with TRBJ2-5; possibly TRBD2 for D (6 bases). Trimming removed 1 base at V and 4 bases at J, with 19 bases between. CDR1 is LGHNA and CDR2 is YNFKEQ in the germline V gene. This CDR3 is built from 17 residues. This CDR3 is CASSQGIGGEVVETQYF. Here the CDR3 DNA reads TGTGCCAGCAGCCAAGGAATCGGGGGAGAAGTAGTAGAGACCCAGTACTTC.

This clone was found a few times. This chain joins TRBV30 and TRBJ2-2; 7 bases line up with TRBD2. Germline V gene sequence: CDR1 GTSNPN, CDR2 SVGIG (reference sequence). V shed 3 bases, J shed 7 bases, and the junction held 8 bases outside the gene matches. The length of the CDR3 is 14 residues. This CDR3 reads CAWRASGEGGELFF. The DNA for the CDR3 is TGTGCCTGGAGGGCGAGCGGGGAGGGCGGGGAGCTGTTTTTT.

The chain employs TRBV5-1 and TRBJ2-1; D not resolved. CDR1 and CDR2 from the germline V gene are SGHRS and YFSETQ. V shed 0 bases and J shed 4 bases, with 8 bases lying between them. This CDR3 is 14 amino acids long. Written as DNA, the CDR3 is TGCGCCAGCAGCTTGGCCGTCGGGTACAATGAGCAGTTCTTC. Its protein is CASSLAVGYNEQFF. The whole variable domain, remainder taken from reference TRBV5-1 and TRBJ2-1, is KAGVTQTPRYLIKTRGQQVTLSCSPISGHRSVSWYQQTPGQGLQFLFEYFSETQRNKGNFPGRFSGRQFSNSRSEMNVSTLELGDSALYLCASSLAVGYNEQFFGPGTRLTVL.

The chain employs TRBV29-1 and TRBJ1-2; D not resolved. Per germline, CDR1 SQVTM and CDR2 ANQGSEA. Trimming took 5 bases from V and 6 from J, leaving 19 bases between them. CDR3 size: 14 residues. The CDR3 spells CSVKKGMVADGYTF. The CDR3 bases are TGCAGCGTTAAAAAAGGGATGGTGGCAGATGGCTACACCTTC.

This rearrangement joins TRBV19 to TRBJ1-2; 7 bases align to TRBD1. Per the germline V gene, CDR1 is LNHDA and CDR2 is SQIVND (reference sequence). The trim removed 6 bases at V and 3 bases at J, leaving 13 bases unmatched. CDR3 size: 16 residues. CDR3 sequence (DNA): TGTGCCAGTAGGGACTTCGCAGGGGGGGGTTACTATGGCTACACCTTC. It encodes CASRDFAGGGYYGYTF.

The chain joins TRBV7-3 to TRBJ2-3; 12 bases align to TRBD2. Trimming removed 8 bases from V and 5 bases from J; junction bases left unmatched: 5. This CDR3 spans 14 amino acids. Looked up from germline, CDR1 is SGHTA and CDR2 is FQGTGA. CDR3 region: CASSPGLAGDTQYF. In DNA form, the CDR3 reads TGTGCCAGCTCCCCGGGACTAGCGGGAGATACGCAGTATTTT.

CDR3 in DNA: TGTGCCAGCAGTGGAGGGGGGGATGAGCAGTTCTTC. Translating it yields CASSGGGDEQFF. The rearrangement links TRBV2 to TRBJ2-1; a weak D match, TRBD2 (7 bases). CDR1 SNHLY and CDR2 FYNNEI come from the germline V gene. V lost 4 bases to trimming and J lost 8 bases, with 9 bases between them. The CDR3 loop spans 12 amino acids.

This chain uses TRBV18 with TRBJ2-1; maybe TRBD1 (6 bases). V was shortened by 5 bases and J by 5 bases, with 19 bases between the two germline ends. Germline loops: CDR1 KGHSH, CDR2 LQKENI. The CDR3 spans 16 residues. CDR3 in DNA: TGTGCCAGCTCAACCCGGGAAGCCAGGGGACACAATGAGCAGTTCTTC. Translated, it gives CASSTREARGHNEQFF. Using reference TRBV18 and TRBJ2-1 for the parts outside the CDR3, the full variable domain is NAGVMQNPRHLVRRRGQEARLRCSPMKGHSHVYWYRQLPEEGLKFMVYLQKENIIDESGMPKERFSAEFPKEGPSILRIQQVVRGDSAAYFCASSTREARGHNEQFFGPGTRLTVL.

This clone has more than one count but fewer than ten. The chain has TRBV2 and TRBJ1-3, with D unresolved. Germline V gene sequence: CDR1 SNHLY, CDR2 FYNNEI. V lost 4 bases to trimming and J lost 2 bases, with 12 bases between them. The CDR3 contains 15 residues. CDR3 in amino acids: CASSAPGGAGNTIYF. Written as DNA, the CDR3 is TGTGCCAGCAGTGCCCCGGGTGGGGCTGGAAACACCATATATTTT.

The chain joins TRBV25-1 to TRBJ2-2; the match to TRBD2 covers 15 bases. The CDR3 spans 17 residues. Germline-derived CDR1 and CDR2 are MGHDK and SYGVNS. With V trimmed by 4 bases and J by 4 bases, 4 bases remained unmatched. The CDR3 loop is CASSGTSGGAGTGELFF. CDR3 DNA: TGTGCCAGCAGTGGGACTAGCGGGGGGGCGGGCACCGGGGAGCTGTTTTTT.

The chain uses TRBV9 and TRBJ2-3, with 8 nucleotides matching TRBD2. The CDR3 length is 16 residues. Germline V gene data show CDR1 as SGDLS and CDR2 as YYNGEE. V lost 4 bases to trimming and J lost 1 base; unmatched junction nucleotides: 8. The CDR3 protein is CASSSSGPFGTDTQYF. The CDR3 nucleotides read TGTGCCAGCAGCTCTAGCGGGCCCTTTGGCACAGATACGCAGTATTTT.

The chain carries TRBV5-4 and TRBJ2-3; the match to TRBD2 covers 8 bases. This CDR3 comprises 15 residues. The junction had 11 bases not matched to a gene; V was cut back by 6 bases and J by 5 bases. The V gene's germline CDR1 is SGHNT and CDR2 YYREEE (reference sequence). For the CDR3, the DNA is TGTGCCAGCACCGAAAGCGGGGGAGGTGGAGATACGCAGTATTTT. Translation: CASTESGGGGDTQYF.

This clone was observed a handful of times. The chain uses TRBV25-1 and TRBJ2-4, with D perhaps TRBD2 (5 bases). The CDR3 extends over 15 amino acids. The germline CDR1 and CDR2 sequences are MGHDK and SYGVNS. The V and J ends lost 4 bases and 0 bases respectively, with 10 bases between them. The CDR3 region has the DNA TGTGCCAGCAGTGCGTTCGAGGGAGCCAAAAACATTCAGTACTTC. Its translation is CASSAFEGAKNIQYF.

This chain connects TRBV5-1 to TRBJ2-3, with 9 bases identical to TRBD2. Germline V lookup: CDR1 SGHRS, CDR2 YFSETQ. Trimming cost V 4 bases and J 4 bases; bases outside gene matches: 7. The CDR3 contains 15 residues. The CDR3 nucleotides read TGCGCCAGCAGCCCCGGGACTAGCAGGGCAGATACGCAGTATTTT. Amino acids: CASSPGTSRADTQYF.

The rearrangement links TRBV4-1 to TRBJ2-5, with 8 bases matching TRBD1. This CDR3 comprises 17 residues. J gave up 1 base and V 1 base, and 8 bases lay outside the gene matches. Per the germline V gene, CDR1 is MGHRA and CDR2 is YSYEKL. The DNA of the CDR3 is TGCGCCAGCAGCCAAGGGGACAGGAGTAGCGGCCAAGAGACCCAGTACTTC. Encoded protein: CASSQGDRSSGQETQYF.

This chain joins TRBV20-1 and TRBJ2-5; 8 positions match TRBD2. Germline lookup yields CDR1 DFQATT and CDR2 SNEGSKA (reference sequence). This CDR3 spans 15 amino acids. V shed 3 bases, J shed 2 bases, and the junction held 8 bases outside the gene matches. In nucleotides, the CDR3 is TGCAGTGCTAGTCCCCTAGCGGGCAGACAAGAGACCCAGTACTTC. As protein: CSASPLAGRQETQYF.

The chain links TRBV5-1 to TRBJ2-3; perhaps TRBD1 as D (6 bases). CDR3 size: 14 residues. From germline, CDR1 is SGHRS and CDR2 YFSETQ. Trimming removed 4 bases from V and 2 bases from J, with 11 bases in between. CDR3 sequence reads: CASSPGDNTDTQYF. The CDR3 DNA follows: TGCGCCAGCAGCCCAGGGGACAACACAGATACGCAGTATTTT. The full variable domain, its missing parts supplied by reference TRBV5-1 and TRBJ2-3, is KAGVTQTPRYLIKTRGQQVTLSCSPISGHRSVSWYQQTPGQGLQFLFEYFSETQRNKGNFPGRFSGRQFSNSRSEMNVSTLELGDSALYLCASSPGDNTDTQYFGPGTRLTVL.

V usage is TRBV20-1 and J usage is TRBJ2-1, with TRBD2 identical over 14 bases. Looked up from germline, CDR1 is DFQATT and CDR2 is SNEGSKA (reference sequence). Trimming took 3 bases from V and 7 from J; bases not matched to a gene: 8. This CDR3 spans 16 amino acids. CDR3 amino acids: CSASNPGTSGGNEQFF. CDR3 bases: TGCAGTGCTAGTAATCCCGGGACTAGCGGGGGAAATGAGCAGTTCTTC.

The chain is built from TRBV10-3 and TRBJ1-2; perhaps TRBD1 as D (5 bases). Germline CDR1 and CDR2: ENHRY and SYGVKD. This CDR3 is 12 amino acids long. V was clipped by 0 bases and J by 8 bases, with 7 bases between them. The CDR3 is CAISESGDGYTF. The CDR3 DNA is TGTGCCATCAGTGAGTCGGGGGACGGCTACACCTTC.

This clone was detected only a few times. Other DNA sequences in the same sample also yield this CDR3. The chain employs TRBV18 and TRBJ2-7; TRBD2 agrees at 7 bases. The V gene's germline CDR1 is KGHSH and CDR2 LQKENI. V lost 3 bases to trimming and J lost 0 bases; unmatched junction nucleotides: 2. The CDR3 contains 14 residues. The CDR3 bases are TGTGCCAGCTCACCTCCGGGGGGCTCCTACGAGCAGTACTTC. Translation: CASSPPGGSYEQYF.

The J gene is TRBJ1-5, the V gene TRBV12-5; D might be TRBD1 (6 bases). CDR3 length: 17 residues. The V end lost 0 bases, the J end lost 0 bases, and 12 bases lay between the germline ends. CDR1 and CDR2 from the germline V gene are LGHNT and FRNRAP. The CDR3 region has the DNA TGTGCTAGTGGTTTGGTAACCGGGGGCCATAGCAATCAGCCCCAGCATTTT. Encoded protein: CASGLVTGGHSNQPQHF. The entire variable domain, with the rest obtained from reference TRBV12-5 and TRBJ1-5, is as follows: DARVTQTPRHKVTEMGQEVTMRCQPILGHNTVFWYRQTMMQGLELLAYFRNRAPLDDSGMPKDRFSAEMPDATLATLKIQPSEPRDSAVYFCASGLVTGGHSNQPQHFGDGTRLSIL.

The genes are TRBV7-9 and TRBJ1-4, with D perhaps matching TRBD1 (6 bases). The CDR3 runs to 15 residues. Trimming stripped 5 bases from V and 8 bases from J, with 18 bases between. The germline V gene encodes CDR1 SEHNR and CDR2 FQNEAQ (reference sequence). This chain's CDR3 is CASSPGEGGLEKLFF. The CDR3 bases are TGTGCCAGCAGCCCCGGGGAAGGGGGGTTGGAAAAACTGTTTTTT.

The chain joins TRBV5-1 to TRBJ2-1; D remains unclear. The CDR3 length is 12 residues. Germline lookup yields CDR1 SGHRS and CDR2 YFSETQ. Trimming took off 1 base at V and 10 bases at J, with 9 bases between the two ends. The chain's CDR3 is CASSLKGDEQFF. For the CDR3, the DNA is TGCGCCAGCAGCTTGAAAGGCGACGAGCAGTTCTTC.

J is TRBJ1-2 and V is TRBV3-1 (or the pseudogene TRBV3-2), with 7 bases fitting TRBD1. This CDR3 has 15 amino acids. V dropped 4 bases and J dropped 4; count of bases not matched to a gene: 9. Germline V lookup: CDR1 LGHDT, CDR2 YNNKEL (reference sequence). DNA for the CDR3: TGTGCCAGCAGCCCCCCTGGACAGGTTGTCTATGGCTACACCTTC. As protein: CASSPPGQVVYGYTF.

This chain joins TRBV12-3 or TRBV12-4 and TRBJ2-1; D unclear. The CDR3 spans 13 residues. Trimming removed 5 bases at V and 5 bases at J, with 10 bases between. The CDR3 sequence: CASSLDINNEQFF. CDR3 DNA: TGTGCCAGCAGTCTAGACATAAACAATGAGCAGTTCTTC.

This clone was picked up one time. The V gene is TRBV6-6, the J gene TRBJ2-7, with TRBD1 identical over 7 bases. The ends lost 5 bases at V and 0 bases at J; junction bases unmatched: 7. Germline-derived CDR1 and CDR2 are MNHNY and SVGAGI (reference sequence). This CDR3 has 15 amino acids. CDR3 sequence (DNA): TGTGCCAGCAGTACCAACAAGGGGGCCTCCTACGAGCAGTACTTC. Translated: CASSTNKGASYEQYF.